This T cell receptor beta chain was captured by sequencing in a study of identical twins. The study's findings and limits: Abundant beta clonotypes from cord blood had fewer insertions, unlike memory repertoires, which showed none.

TCRdb reprocessed the 5' RACE reads via MiXCR and lists one record per CDR3 protein. The sample yields some 710,000 distinct CDR3 sequences, around 6% seen once. The trim removed 1 base at V and 6 bases at J, leaving 7 bases unmatched. The length of the CDR3 is 16 residues. From germline, CDR1 is LGHNA and CDR2 YNFKEQ. In its sample, this clonotype was seen a few times. Its antigen is currently unknown. The chain combines TRBV4-2 with TRBJ2-4; 9 bases match TRBD2. Material: naive T cells sorted from blood. The sequence was collected from a man younger than 35 in good health. The CDR3 coding sequence is TGTGCCAGCAGCCAAGCTTTAGCGGGAGCGGGAAACATTCAGTACTTC. Protein sequence: CASSQALAGAGNIQYF.